This T cell receptor beta chain comes out of a study of T cells in narcolepsy (dated by TCRdb to the late 2010s). The study in broad terms: Patients with narcolepsy type 1 or type 2 (NT1, NT2) were enrolled in the study together with healthy control donors. To look for autoreactive T cells in narcolepsy patients that target self-antigens of hypocretin neurons (hypocretin, TRIB2), the study used TCR Vbeta sequencing to follow clonotypes in blood and CSF.

Library preparation employed the immunoSEQ multiplex PCR assay. TCRdb obtained this table from immuneACCESS and retained in-frame rearrangements with V and J assigned. These tables miss some clones; where compared with another copy, unresolved V genes account for less than half of the shortfall, and the remainder is unexplained. In all, the sample holds tens of thousands of clones, and 70% to 90% of those were seen once. The biggest ten clones account for roughly 4% of the sample. Concerning this clone: No cognate antigen has been identified for it. The junction differs from germline at one of its ends, possibly a read error.

For TCR Vbeta sequencing, memory CD4+ T cells were sorted ex vivo from the peripheral blood of both healthy controls and narcolepsy patients. CDR1 and CDR2 were assigned from the germline V gene as SGHTA and FQGNSA. Measured from the cysteine to the phenylalanine, the CDR3 is 15 residues long. Only CDR3 DNA remains: 45 bases, in frame from the first base. General conclusions and limits of the study: According to the report, autoreactive clonotypes were detected serially in the blood of the same patients and of different patients, but not in healthy controls. Patients and controls had similar numbers of sequenced blood memory CD4+ clonotypes, with averages of roughly 39,000 in patients and around 36,000 in controls. No sequences matching autoreactive T cell clones were contained in some blood memory CD4+ repertoires from patients and controls. Plots comparing CSF and blood CD4+ T cell clonotypes from the same patient highlighted HCRT-specific and TRIB2-specific autoreactive clonotypes.

This TCR derives from a human donor in good health. Material: memory (CD45RA-) CD4+ T cells from blood. The cell subset or site label of this sample denotes: memory T cells sorted ex vivo from peripheral blood. Here the chain combines TRBV7-2 and TRBJ2-5, with 10 central nucleotides matching TRBD2. The CDR3 region reads CASSLLAGHQGTQYF. The sequenced DNA: TGTGCCAGCAGTTTACTAGCGGGACATCAAGGGACCCAGTACTTC.